Described below is a single T cell receptor (beta chain) sequence and its context. The data were produced by immunoSEQ multiplex PCR, yet TCRdb's version contains in-frame clones alone and is incomplete. The profile shows roughly 45,000 clones, 90% of them singletons. The V end lost 5 bases, the J end lost 7 bases, and 15 bases lay between the germline ends. The CDR3 length is 13 residues. Per germline, CDR1 SGHRS and CDR2 YFSETQ. The data belong to a study of T cell changes during pregnancy in multiple sclerosis. The TCR comes from a female donor in good health, enrolled as a control in a pregnancy study. The chain joins TRBV5-1 to TRBJ2-5; D may be TRBD1 (5 bases). The sample here was peripheral blood, taken in the first trimester of pregnancy. CDR3 coding DNA: TGCGCCAGCAGTAGGGGCCCTGCAGGGACCCAGTACTTC. Amino acid sequence: CASSRGPAGTQYF.